This T cell receptor beta chain originates from a study of HIV-infected patients and healthy controls. The wider study: No general T-cell lymphocytopenia was present, and per-chain CDR3 totals resembled those of controls. Study outcomes and limitations: The authors saw processing only sixteen HIV-infected individuals as a major limitation on generality. Compared with controls, mean Gini indices were significantly raised in HIV-infected repertoires, possibly indicating oligoclonality.

About 480 ng RNA was reverse transcribed with alpha and beta constant-region primers. Using multiplexing indices, alpha and beta chain libraries were generated apart by chain-specific third strand synthesis. A 12-nucleotide barcode per molecule came from two concatenated random hexamers added pre-amplification. TCRdb redid the calling of the 5' RACE reads with MiXCR, one entry per CDR3 protein. The data contain about 10,000 distinct CDR3 sequences, about 10% of them singletons. The CDR3 has 15 amino acids. CDR1 is SNHLY, CDR2 FYNNEI, per germline. Trimming removed 3 bases from V and 3 bases from J, with 13 bases in between. The repertoire came from unfractionated whole blood and reflected all unsorted peripheral T cells. This clonotype has a count of ten or more. Its target is not known.

The sequence came from an adult with HIV infection. This rearrangement joins TRBV2 to TRBJ2-3; D gene uncertain. The sequencing here drew on blood, taken before antiretroviral therapy. The CDR3 nucleotides read TGTGCCAGCAGTGAGGGCGACGGGCCAACAGATACGCAGTATTTT. The encoded protein is CASSEGDGPTDTQYF.